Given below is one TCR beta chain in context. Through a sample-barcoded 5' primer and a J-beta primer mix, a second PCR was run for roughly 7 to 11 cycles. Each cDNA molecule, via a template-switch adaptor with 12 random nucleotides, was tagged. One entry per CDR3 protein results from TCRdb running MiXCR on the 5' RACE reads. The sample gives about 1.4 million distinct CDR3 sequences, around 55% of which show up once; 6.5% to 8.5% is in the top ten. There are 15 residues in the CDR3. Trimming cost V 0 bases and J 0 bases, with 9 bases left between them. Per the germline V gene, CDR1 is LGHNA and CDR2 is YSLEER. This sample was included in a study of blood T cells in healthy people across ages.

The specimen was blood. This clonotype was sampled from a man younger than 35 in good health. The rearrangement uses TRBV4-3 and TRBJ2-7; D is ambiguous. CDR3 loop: CASSQEDRNSYEQYF. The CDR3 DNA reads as TGCGCCAGCAGCCAAGAGGACCGGAACTCCTACGAGCAGTACTTC.